This TCR beta chain came from a study of blood T cell repertoires in COVID-19. This clone was counted a single time. Libraries were prepared by immunoSEQ multiplex PCR; TCRdb keeps only in-frame clonotypes and omits some of them. The sample lists 250,000 to 300,000 clones, over 75% seen once, with roughly 1.1% in the top ten. Trimming took 4 bases from V and 8 from J, leaving 8 bases between them. CDR1 is MGHDK and CDR2 is SYGVNS in the germline V gene. This CDR3 region has 11 residues. This receptor was identified in a woman in her thirties who had recovered from COVID-19. The gene calls are TRBV25-1 and TRBJ1-1; possibly TRBD1 for D (5 bases). Sequencing was carried out using PBMCs or T cells enriched from blood (not recorded which). The CDR3 bases are TGTGCCAGCAGTGGCAGGGTAGAAGCTTTCTTT. The encoded protein is CASSGRVEAFF.